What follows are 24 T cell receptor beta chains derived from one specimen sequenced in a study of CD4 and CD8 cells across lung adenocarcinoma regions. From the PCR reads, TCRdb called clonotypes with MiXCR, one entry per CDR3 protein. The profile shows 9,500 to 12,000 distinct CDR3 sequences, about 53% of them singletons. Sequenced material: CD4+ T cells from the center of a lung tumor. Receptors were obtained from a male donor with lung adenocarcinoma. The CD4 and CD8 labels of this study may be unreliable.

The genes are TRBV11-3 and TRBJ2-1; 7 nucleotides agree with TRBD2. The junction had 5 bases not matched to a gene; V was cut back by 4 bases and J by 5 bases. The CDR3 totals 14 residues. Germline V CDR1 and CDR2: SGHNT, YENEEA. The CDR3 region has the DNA TGTGCCAGCAGCTATAGCGGGCTTAACAATGAGCAGTTCTTC. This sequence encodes CASSYSGLNNEQFF.

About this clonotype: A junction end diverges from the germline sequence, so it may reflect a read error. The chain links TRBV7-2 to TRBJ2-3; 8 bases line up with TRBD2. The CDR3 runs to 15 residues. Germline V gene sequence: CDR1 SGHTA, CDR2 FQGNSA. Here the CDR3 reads CASGSGGLAADIQYF. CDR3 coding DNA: TGTGCCAGCGGCTCGGGGGGGCTAGCGGCAGACATTCAGTACTTT.

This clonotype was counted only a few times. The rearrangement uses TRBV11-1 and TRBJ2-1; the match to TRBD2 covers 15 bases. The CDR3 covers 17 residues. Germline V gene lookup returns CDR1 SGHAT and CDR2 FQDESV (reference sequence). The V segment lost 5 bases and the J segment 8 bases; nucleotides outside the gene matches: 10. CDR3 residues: CASSAGLAGGFSDEQFF. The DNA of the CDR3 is TGTGCCAGCAGCGCCGGACTAGCGGGAGGGTTCAGCGATGAGCAGTTCTTC.

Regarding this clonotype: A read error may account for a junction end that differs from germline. CDR3 in DNA: TGTGGCAGCAGCCCGGGGACTTTTGGCGAAAATATGCAGTATTTC. Protein product: CGSSPGTFGENMQYF. The gene calls are TRBV6-1 and TRBJ2-4; tentatively, D is TRBD2 (6 bases). Germline assignment: CDR1 MNHNS and CDR2 SASEGT. CDR3 size: 15 residues.

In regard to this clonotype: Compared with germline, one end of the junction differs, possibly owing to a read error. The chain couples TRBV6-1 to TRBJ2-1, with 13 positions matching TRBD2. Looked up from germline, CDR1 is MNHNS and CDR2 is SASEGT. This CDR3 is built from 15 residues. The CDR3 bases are TGTGCCAGCAGGGACGGGACTAGCGGGAATGATGAGCAGTTTTTC. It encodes CASRDGTSGNDEQFF.

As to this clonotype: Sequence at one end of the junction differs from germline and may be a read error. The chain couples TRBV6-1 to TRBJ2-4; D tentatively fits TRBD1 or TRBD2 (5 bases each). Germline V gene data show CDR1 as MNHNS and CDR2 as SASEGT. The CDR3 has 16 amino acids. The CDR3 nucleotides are TGTGCCAGCAGTGCCCCCGGGCAGGGAGCCAAGATTATTCAGTATTTC. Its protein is CASSAPGQGAKIIQYF.

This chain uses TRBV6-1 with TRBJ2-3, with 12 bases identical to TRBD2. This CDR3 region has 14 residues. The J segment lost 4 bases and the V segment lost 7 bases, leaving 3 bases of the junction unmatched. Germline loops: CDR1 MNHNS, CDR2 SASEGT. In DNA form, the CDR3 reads TGTGCCAGCAACGGACTAGCGGGATCAGATACGCAGTATTTT. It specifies CASNGLAGSDTQYF.

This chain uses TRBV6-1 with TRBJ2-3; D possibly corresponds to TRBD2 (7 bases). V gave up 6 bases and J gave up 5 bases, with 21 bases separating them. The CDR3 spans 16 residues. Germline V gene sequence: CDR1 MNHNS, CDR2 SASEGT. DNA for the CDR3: TGTGCCAGCAGGGAAACGGCCGGCGGGGGCAAAGATACGCAGTATTTT. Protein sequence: CASRETAGGGKDTQYF.

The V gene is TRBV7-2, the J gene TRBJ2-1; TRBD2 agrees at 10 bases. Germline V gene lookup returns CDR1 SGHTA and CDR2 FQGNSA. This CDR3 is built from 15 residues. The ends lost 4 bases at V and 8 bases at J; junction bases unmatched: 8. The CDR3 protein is CASSSAGGPFDEQFF. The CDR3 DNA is TGTGCCAGCAGCTCAGCGGGAGGGCCTTTCGATGAGCAGTTCTTC.

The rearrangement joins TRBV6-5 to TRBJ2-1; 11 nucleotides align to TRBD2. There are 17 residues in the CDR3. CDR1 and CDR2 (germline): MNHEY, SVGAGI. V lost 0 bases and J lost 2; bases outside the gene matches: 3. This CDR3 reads CASSYSSGRGAYNEQFF. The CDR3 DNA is TGTGCCAGCAGTTACTCTAGCGGGAGGGGAGCCTACAATGAGCAGTTCTTC.

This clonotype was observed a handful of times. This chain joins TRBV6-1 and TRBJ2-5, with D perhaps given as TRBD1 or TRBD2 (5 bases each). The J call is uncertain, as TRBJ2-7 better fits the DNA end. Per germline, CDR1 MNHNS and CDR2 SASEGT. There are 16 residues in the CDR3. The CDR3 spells CASKVYGDQSSYEQYF. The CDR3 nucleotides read TGTGCCAGCAAAGTTTACGGGGACCAGAGCTCCTACGAGCAGTACTTC.

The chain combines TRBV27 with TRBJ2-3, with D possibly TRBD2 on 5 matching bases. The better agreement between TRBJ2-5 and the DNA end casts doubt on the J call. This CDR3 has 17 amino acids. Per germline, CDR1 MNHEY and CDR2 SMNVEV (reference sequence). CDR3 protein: CASRAVGLARAPDTQYF. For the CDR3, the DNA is TGTGCCAGCAGAGCGGTAGGCCTGGCCCGGGCCCCAGATACCCAGTACTTC.

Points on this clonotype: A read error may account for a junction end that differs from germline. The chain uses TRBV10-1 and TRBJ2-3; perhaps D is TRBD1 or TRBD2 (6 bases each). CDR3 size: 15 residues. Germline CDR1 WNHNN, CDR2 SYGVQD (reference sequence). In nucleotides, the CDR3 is TGCGCCGCGGGTGACGGGGGCCGTGGCCCAGATACCCAGTACTTT. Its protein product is CAAGDGGRGPDTQYF.

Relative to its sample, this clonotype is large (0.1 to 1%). CDR3 loop: CASSEANSAYEQYF. The CDR3 DNA follows: TGTGCCAGCAGTGAAGCTAACAGCGCCTACGAGCAGTACTTC. The chain joins TRBV6-1 to TRBJ2-7; no reliable D call. The CDR3 length is 14 residues. V lost 0 bases, J lost 2 bases, and 8 bases lay in between. Germline V CDR1 and CDR2: MNHNS, SASEGT.

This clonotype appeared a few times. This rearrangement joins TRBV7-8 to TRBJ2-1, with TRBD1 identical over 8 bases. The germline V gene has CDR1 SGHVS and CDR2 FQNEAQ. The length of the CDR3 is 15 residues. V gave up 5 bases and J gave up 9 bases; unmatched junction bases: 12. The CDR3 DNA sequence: TGTGCCAGCAGCGACCAGGGGGCCCACGTTAGTGAGCAGTTCTTC. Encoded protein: CASSDQGAHVSEQFF.

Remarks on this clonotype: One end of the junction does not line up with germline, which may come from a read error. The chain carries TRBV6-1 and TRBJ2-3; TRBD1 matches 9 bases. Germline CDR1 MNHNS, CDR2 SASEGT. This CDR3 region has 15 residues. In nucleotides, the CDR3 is TGTGCCAGCGGCCCGGACAGGGGCGGCAACGATGCGCAGTTCTTT. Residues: CASGPDRGGNDAQFF.

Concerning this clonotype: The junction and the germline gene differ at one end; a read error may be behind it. The CDR3 region is CASRAGGGGRETDTQYF. The CDR3 nucleotides are TGTGCCAGCAGAGCGGGAGGCGGGGGCCGTGAGACAGATACCCAGTATTTC. This chain joins TRBV27 and TRBJ2-3; 9 bases agree with TRBD2. Germline V CDR1 and CDR2: MNHEY, SMNVEV (reference sequence). The CDR3 runs 17 residues.

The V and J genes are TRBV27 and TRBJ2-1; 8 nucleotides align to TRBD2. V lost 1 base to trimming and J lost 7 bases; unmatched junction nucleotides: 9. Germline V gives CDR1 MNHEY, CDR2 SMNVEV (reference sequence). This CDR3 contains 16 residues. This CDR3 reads CASSLLGSGGGNEQFF. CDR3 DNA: TGTGCCAGCAGTTTATTGGGGTCGGGAGGGGGGAATGAGCAGTTCTTC.

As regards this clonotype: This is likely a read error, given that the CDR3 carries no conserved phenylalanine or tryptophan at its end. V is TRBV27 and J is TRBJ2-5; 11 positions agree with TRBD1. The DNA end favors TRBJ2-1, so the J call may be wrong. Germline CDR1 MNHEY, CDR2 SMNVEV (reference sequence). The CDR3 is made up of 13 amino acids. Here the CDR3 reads CASMGQGGATQFL. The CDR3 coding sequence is TGTGCCAGCATGGGACAGGGGGGGGCGACCCAGTTCTTG.

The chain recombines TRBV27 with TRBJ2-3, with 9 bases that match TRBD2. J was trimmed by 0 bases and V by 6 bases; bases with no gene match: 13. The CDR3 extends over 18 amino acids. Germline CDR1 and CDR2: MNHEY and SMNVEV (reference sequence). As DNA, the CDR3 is TGTGCCAGCAGGTTGGTTCATCTAGCGGGACTTAGCACAGATACGCAGTATTTT. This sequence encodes CASRLVHLAGLSTDTQYF.

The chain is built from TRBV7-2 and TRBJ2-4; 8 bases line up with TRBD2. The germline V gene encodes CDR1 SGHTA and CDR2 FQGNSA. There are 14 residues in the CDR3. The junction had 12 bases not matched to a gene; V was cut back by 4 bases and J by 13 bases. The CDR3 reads CASSSRGVYNEQYF. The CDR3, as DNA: TGTGCCAGCAGCTCGCGGGGGGTCTACAATGAGCAGTACTTC.

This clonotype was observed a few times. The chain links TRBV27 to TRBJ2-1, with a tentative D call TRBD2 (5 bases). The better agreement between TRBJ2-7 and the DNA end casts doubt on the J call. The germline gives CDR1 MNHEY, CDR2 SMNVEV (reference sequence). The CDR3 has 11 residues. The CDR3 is CASRGSYEQYF. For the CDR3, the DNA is TGTGCCAGCCGAGGGAGTTACGAGCAGTACTTC.

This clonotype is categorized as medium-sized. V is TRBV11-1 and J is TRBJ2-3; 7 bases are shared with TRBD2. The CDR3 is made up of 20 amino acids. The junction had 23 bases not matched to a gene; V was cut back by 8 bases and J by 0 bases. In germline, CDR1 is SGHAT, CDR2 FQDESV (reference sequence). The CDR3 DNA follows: TGTGCCAGCCTGGCGGGAGATGGTAGGGGCCACGGGGTCAGCACAGATACGCAGTATTTT. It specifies CASLAGDGRGHGVSTDTQYF.

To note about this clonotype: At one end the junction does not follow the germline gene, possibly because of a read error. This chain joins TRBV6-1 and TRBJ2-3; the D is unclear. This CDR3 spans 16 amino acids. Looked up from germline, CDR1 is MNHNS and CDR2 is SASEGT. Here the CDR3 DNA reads TGTGCCAGCAGTGTCGCCGTCTTTTGGCCCAAAAACATGCAGTATTTC. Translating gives CASSVAVFWPKNMQYF.